This T cell receptor (beta chain) came from a study of OX40 agonist ivuxolimab in advanced cancers. As for this clone: The antigen is not known.

The study, taken as a whole, reports: On average, CD8+ T cells had more expanded clones than CD4+.

Clones were read by immunoSEQ multiplex PCR, and TCRdb kept only the in-frame ones, dropping some. The sample includes approximately 58,000 clones, over 75% of them seen just once. This CDR3 is built from 15 residues. V gave up 5 bases and J gave up 2 bases, with 10 bases separating them. Germline values: CDR1 SGHTA, CDR2 FQGNSA. The sample consisted of CD4+ or CD8+ T cells sorted from blood, taken in a trial of the OX40 agonist ivuxolimab. This clonotype was obtained from an adult with an advanced solid tumor such as melanoma, head and neck, liver or kidney cancer. V is TRBV7-2 and J is TRBJ1-6; possibly TRBD1 for D (6 bases). Here the CDR3 reads CASSPQGTYNSPLHF. The CDR3 DNA sequence: TGTGCCAGCAGCCCGCAGGGGACCTATAATTCACCCCTCCACTTT.